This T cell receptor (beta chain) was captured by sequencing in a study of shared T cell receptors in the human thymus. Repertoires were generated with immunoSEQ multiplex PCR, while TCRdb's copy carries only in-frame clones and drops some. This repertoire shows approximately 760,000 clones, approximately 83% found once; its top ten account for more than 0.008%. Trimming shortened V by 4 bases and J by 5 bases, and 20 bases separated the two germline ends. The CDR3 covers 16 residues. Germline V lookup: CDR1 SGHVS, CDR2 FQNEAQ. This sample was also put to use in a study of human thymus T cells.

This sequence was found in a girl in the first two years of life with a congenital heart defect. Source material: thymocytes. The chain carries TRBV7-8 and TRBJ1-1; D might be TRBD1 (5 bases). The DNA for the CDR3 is TGTGCCAGCAGCTCCCCCCCACAAGGGGTTGGTACTGAAGCTTTCTTT. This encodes CASSSPPQGVGTEAFF. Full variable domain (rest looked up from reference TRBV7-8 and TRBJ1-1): GAGVSQSPRYKVAKRGQDVALRCDPISGHVSLFWYQQALGQGPEFLTYFQNEAQLDKSGLPSDRFFAERPEGSVSTLKIQRTQQEDSAVYLCASSSPPQGVGTEAFFGQGTRLTVV.